This passage covers 21 T cell receptor beta chains from one sample sequenced in a study of beta chain features in type 1 diabetes. Expressed TCRB transcripts got sequenced, as all isolated RNA was reverse transcribed. The data were produced by immunoSEQ multiplex PCR, yet TCRdb's version contains in-frame clones alone and is incomplete. The table includes some 150,000 clones, approximately 13% detected once. Whole-study results and caveats: There was a moderate but significant shortening of TCRB CDR3s in all four CD4+ subsets of Type 1 diabetes patients.

These TCRs are of unknown antigen specificity. Sequencing input: central memory CD4+ T cells from blood. The source of these receptors is a man aged 18 to 29 with type 1 diabetes.

The sample holds a few counts of this clone. The chain recombines TRBV9 with TRBJ2-3, with D perhaps TRBD1 or TRBD2 (5 bases each). The germline gives CDR1 SGDLS, CDR2 YYNGEE. The CDR3 has 16 amino acids. V lost 4 bases and J 5 bases, leaving 20 bases between the germline ends. CDR3 sequence reads: CASSQTMGTLGDTQYF. In DNA, the CDR3 is TGTGCCAGCAGCCAAACCATGGGGACCCTCGGAGATACGCAGTATTTT.

Only a few counts were recorded for this clone. The chain joins TRBV30 to TRBJ1-1; D may be TRBD1 (6 bases). CDR3 length: 14 amino acids. From germline, CDR1 is GTSNPN and CDR2 SVGIG (reference sequence). V lost 1 base, J lost 4 bases, and 13 bases lay in between. As DNA, the CDR3 is TGTGCCTGGAGTGGGGGGGCCCGGGCCACTGAAGCTTTCTTT. Protein product: CAWSGGARATEAFF.

This clone has more than one count but fewer than ten. V and J are TRBV18 and TRBJ2-2, with D uncertain. Per germline, CDR1 KGHSH and CDR2 LQKENI. V was clipped by 2 bases and J by 7 bases, with 14 bases between them. CDR3 length equals 15 residues. The CDR3 region is CASSPSRIDGGELFF. CDR3 nucleotide sequence: TGTGCCAGCTCACCATCCCGGATCGACGGCGGGGAGCTGTTTTTT.

This clone appeared a few times. The chain combines TRBV30 with TRBJ1-5; D remains ambiguous. Germline V gene lookup returns CDR1 GTSNPN and CDR2 SVGIG (reference sequence). Trimming removed 2 bases from V and 2 bases from J, with 13 bases in between. The CDR3 extends over 15 amino acids. The CDR3 DNA reads TGTGCCTGGAGTCCGGACTCTTTAGGCAATCAGCCCCAGCATTTT. It yields the protein CAWSPDSLGNQPQHF.

This clone was observed a few times. A far larger clone is one base from this, pointing to a likely read error. V usage is TRBV13 and J usage is TRBJ2-5; D unresolved. The germline V gene encodes CDR1 PRHDT and CDR2 FYEKMQ (reference sequence). The V end was cut by 5 bases, the J end by 0 bases, with 4 bases between. CDR3 length equals 12 residues. CDR3 bases: TGTGCCAGCAGCGCTTACCAAGAGACCCAGTACTTC. Protein sequence: CASSAYQETQYF. The full variable domain, with the rest looked up from reference TRBV13 and TRBJ2-5, is AAGVIQSPRHLIKEKRETATLKCYPIPRHDTVYWYQQGPGQDPQFLISFYEKMQSDKGSIPDRFSAQQFSDYHSELNMSSLELGDSALYFCASSAYQETQYFGPGTRLLVL.

With respect to this clone: The DNA is omitted, as the CDR3 cannot be located on it reliably, and the CDR3 follows TCRdb's listing. This sequence joins TRBV28 and TRBJ1-5. The CDR3 is 12 amino acids in total, end residues counted. Germline V gene sequence: CDR1 MDHEN, CDR2 SYDVKM. CDR3 loop: CASSSSVQPQHF.

The chain links TRBV25-1 to TRBJ2-5; 7 bases align to TRBD2. The CDR3 consists of 13 residues. V shed 7 bases, J shed 3 bases, and the junction held 5 bases outside the gene matches. The germline V gene has CDR1 MGHDK and CDR2 SYGVNS. In nucleotides, the CDR3 is TGTGCCAGCACATTTGCGGGGGAAGAGACCCAGTACTTC. Translation: CASTFAGEETQYF.

A few counts support this clone. The chain recombines TRBV2 with TRBJ1-6; no clear D gene. This CDR3 is built from 15 residues. Germline V CDR1 and CDR2: SNHLY, FYNNEI. Trimming removed 2 bases from V and 3 bases from J, with 8 bases in between. The CDR3 is CASSEQQSYNSPLHF. As DNA, the CDR3 is TGTGCCAGCAGTGAACAACAGAGCTATAATTCACCCCTCCACTTT.

The V gene is TRBV15, the J gene TRBJ2-7; the D is unclear. CDR3 size: 15 residues. Germline loops: CDR1 LNHNV, CDR2 YYDKDF (reference sequence). The V end lost 0 bases, the J end lost 5 bases, and 14 bases lay between the germline ends. The CDR3 coding sequence is TGTGCCACCAGCAGAGATTTAGGGTTTATCAACGAGCAGTACTTC. This codes for CATSRDLGFINEQYF.

The chain employs TRBV6-6 and TRBJ2-7; D might be TRBD1 (6 bases). The V gene's germline CDR1 is MNHNY and CDR2 SVGAGI (reference sequence). The V gene lost 4 bases and the J gene lost 3 bases, with 7 bases spanning the gap. The CDR3 runs to 12 residues. CDR3 DNA: TGTGCCAGCAGTTTAGGGGGCTACGAGCAGTACTTC. Its translation is CASSLGGYEQYF.

V and J are TRBV7-9 and TRBJ2-1; 11 bases map to TRBD1. This CDR3 spans 15 amino acids. The V and J ends lost 5 bases and 8 bases, in that order; junction bases with no gene match: 8. The germline CDR1 and CDR2 sequences are SEHNR and FQNEAQ (reference sequence). This CDR3 reads CASSPGQGASDEQFF. CDR3 in DNA: TGTGCCAGCAGCCCCGGACAGGGGGCAAGTGATGAGCAGTTCTTC.

The chain uses TRBV27 and TRBJ2-3; no reliable D call. The CDR3 spans 14 residues. The germline V gene has CDR1 MNHEY and CDR2 SMNVEV (reference sequence). V was cut by 0 bases and J by 2 bases, with 6 bases left in between. The CDR3 reads CASSLSAITDTQYF. The CDR3 region has the DNA TGTGCCAGCAGTTTATCGGCAATCACAGATACGCAGTATTTT.

The J gene is TRBJ1-1, the V gene TRBV19; TRBD1 agrees at 8 bases. The CDR3 is 17 residues long. In germline, CDR1 is LNHDA, CDR2 SQIVND (reference sequence). Germline trimming cut 5 bases from V and 1 base from J; bases unmatched to any gene: 12. CDR3 region: CASSWDRSKSWNTEAFF. For the CDR3, the DNA is TGTGCCAGTAGTTGGGACAGGAGCAAAAGTTGGAACACTGAAGCTTTCTTT.

The rearrangement joins TRBV5-1 to TRBJ2-7, with unresolved D. CDR3 length: 13 amino acids. Trimming removed 4 bases at V and 1 base at J, with 9 bases between. Germline V gene data show CDR1 as SGHRS and CDR2 as YFSETQ. The CDR3 protein is CASSADPSYEQYF. The CDR3 region has the DNA TGCGCCAGCAGCGCCGACCCTTCCTACGAGCAGTACTTC.

This clone was counted a few times. This sequence joins TRBV6-5 and TRBJ2-2, with a weak D call TRBD1 (5 bases). The CDR3 contains 16 residues. V gave up 0 bases and J gave up 3 bases, with 11 bases separating them. From germline, CDR1 is MNHEY and CDR2 SVGAGI. The CDR3 coding sequence is TGTGCCAGCAGTTACTCTGGGCAGGGATACACCGGGGAGCTGTTTTTT. Amino acid sequence: CASSYSGQGYTGELFF.

This clone appeared a few times. The CDR3 loop reads CASSLALNGYGYTF. The CDR3 nucleotides read TGTGCCAGCAGCTTAGCTTTAAACGGCTATGGCTACACCTTC. The chain links TRBV5-6 to TRBJ1-2, with D unclear. The germline CDR1 and CDR2 sequences are SGHDT and YYEEEE. Trimming removed 2 bases at V and 4 bases at J, with 12 bases between. This CDR3 comprises 14 residues.

The table lists this clone with many counts. The V and J genes are TRBV30 and TRBJ2-6, with D tentatively TRBD2 (5 bases). The germline V gene has CDR1 GTSNPN and CDR2 SVGIG (reference sequence). CDR3 length equals 14 residues. Trimming stripped 4 bases from V and 1 base from J, with 8 bases between. CDR3 in amino acids: CAWKRESGANVLTF. Here the CDR3 DNA reads TGTGCCTGGAAGAGGGAATCTGGGGCCAACGTCCTGACTTTC.

The rearrangement links TRBV7-8 to TRBJ2-5; a weak D match, TRBD1 (8 bases). The CDR3 contains 16 residues. The ends were cut back, 3 bases at V and 0 bases at J, with 14 bases in the middle. The germline V gene has CDR1 SGHVS and CDR2 FQNEAQ. The CDR3 DNA is TGTGCCAGCAGCTTCCGGACAGGGACTAACCAAGAGACCCAGTACTTC. As protein: CASSFRTGTNQETQYF.

This clone was picked up a small number of times. The CDR3 sequence is CSVAGTGQDQPQHF. The DNA of the CDR3 is TGCAGCGTTGCTGGTACAGGGCAGGATCAGCCCCAGCATTTT. The rearrangement uses TRBV29-1 and TRBJ1-5; a possible D gene is TRBD1 (6 bases). The CDR3 spans 14 residues. In germline, CDR1 is SQVTM, CDR2 ANQGSEA. V gave up 4 bases and J gave up 5 bases, with 15 bases separating them.

The chain couples TRBV7-8 to TRBJ2-7, with TRBD1 as a possible D gene (6 bases). Between the trimmed V and J ends, which lost 5 bases and 4 bases, there was a span of 18 bases. CDR3 size: 15 residues. Germline V CDR1 and CDR2: SGHVS, FQNEAQ. Here the CDR3 DNA reads TGTGCCAGCAGCAGAACCACAGGGAAAGTATACGAGCAGTACTTC. It encodes CASSRTTGKVYEQYF. Full variable domain (outside the CDR3, taken from reference TRBV7-8 and TRBJ2-7): GAGVSQSPRYKVAKRGQDVALRCDPISGHVSLFWYQQALGQGPEFLTYFQNEAQLDKSGLPSDRFFAERPEGSVSTLKIQRTQQEDSAVYLCASSRTTGKVYEQYFGPGTRLTVT.

This clone was counted only a few times. J is TRBJ2-3 and V is TRBV1; TRBD2 was called by the table and not checked on the DNA. TRBV1 is described as a pseudogene. The CDR3 is 15 amino acids. CDR3: CTSSSRTTGTDTQYF. The DNA for the CDR3 is TGCACCAGCAGCTCCCGGACTACCGGCACAGATACGCAGTATTTT.